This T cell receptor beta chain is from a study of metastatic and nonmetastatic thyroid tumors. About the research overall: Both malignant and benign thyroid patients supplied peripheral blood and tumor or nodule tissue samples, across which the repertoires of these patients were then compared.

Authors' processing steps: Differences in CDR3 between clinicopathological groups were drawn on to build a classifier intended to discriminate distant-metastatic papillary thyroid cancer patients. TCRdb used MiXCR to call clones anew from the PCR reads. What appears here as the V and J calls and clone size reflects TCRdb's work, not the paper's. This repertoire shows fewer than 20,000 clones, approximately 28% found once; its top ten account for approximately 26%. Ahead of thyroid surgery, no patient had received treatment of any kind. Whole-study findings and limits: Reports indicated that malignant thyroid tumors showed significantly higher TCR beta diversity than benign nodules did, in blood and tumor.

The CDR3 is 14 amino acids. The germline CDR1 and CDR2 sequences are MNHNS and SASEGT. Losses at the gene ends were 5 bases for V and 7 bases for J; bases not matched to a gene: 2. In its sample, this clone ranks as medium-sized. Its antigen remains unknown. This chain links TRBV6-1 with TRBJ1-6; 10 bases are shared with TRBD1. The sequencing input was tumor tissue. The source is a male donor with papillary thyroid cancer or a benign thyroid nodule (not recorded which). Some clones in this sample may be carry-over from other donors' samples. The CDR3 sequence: CASSPGQGNSPLHF. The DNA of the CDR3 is TGTGCCAGCAGTCCGGGACAGGGGAATTCACCCCTCCACTTT.